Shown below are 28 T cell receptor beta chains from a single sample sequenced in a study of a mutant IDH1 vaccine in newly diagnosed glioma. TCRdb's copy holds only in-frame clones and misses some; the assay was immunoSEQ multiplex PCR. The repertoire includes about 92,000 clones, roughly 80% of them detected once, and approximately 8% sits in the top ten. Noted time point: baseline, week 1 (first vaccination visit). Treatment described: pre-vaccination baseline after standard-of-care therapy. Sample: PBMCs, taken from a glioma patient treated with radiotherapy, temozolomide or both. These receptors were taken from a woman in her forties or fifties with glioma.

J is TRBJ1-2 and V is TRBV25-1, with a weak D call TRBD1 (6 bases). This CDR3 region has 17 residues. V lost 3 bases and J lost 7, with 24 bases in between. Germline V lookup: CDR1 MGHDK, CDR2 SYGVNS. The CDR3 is CASSEPGGDIPSGGYTF. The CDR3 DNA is TGTGCCAGCAGTGAGCCCGGCGGGGACATCCCCTCGGGTGGCTACACCTTC.

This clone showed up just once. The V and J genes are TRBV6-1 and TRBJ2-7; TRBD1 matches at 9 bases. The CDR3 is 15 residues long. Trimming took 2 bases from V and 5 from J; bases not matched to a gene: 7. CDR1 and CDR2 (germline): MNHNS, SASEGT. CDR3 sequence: CASSEWLRQGDEQYF. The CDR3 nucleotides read TGTGCCAGCAGTGAATGGTTGAGACAGGGGGACGAGCAGTACTTC.

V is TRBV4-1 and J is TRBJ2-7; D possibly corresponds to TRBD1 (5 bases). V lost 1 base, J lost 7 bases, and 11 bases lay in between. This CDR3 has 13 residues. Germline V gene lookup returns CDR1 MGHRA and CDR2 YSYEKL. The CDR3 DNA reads TGCGCCAGCAGCCAAGCGCCGACAGTTGAGCAGTACTTC. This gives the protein CASSQAPTVEQYF.

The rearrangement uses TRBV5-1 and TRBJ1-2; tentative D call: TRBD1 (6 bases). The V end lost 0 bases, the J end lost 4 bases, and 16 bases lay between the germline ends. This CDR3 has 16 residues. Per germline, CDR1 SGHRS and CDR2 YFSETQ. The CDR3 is CASSLDRVRRSYGYTF. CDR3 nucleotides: TGCGCCAGCAGCTTGGACAGGGTCCGACGCAGCTATGGCTACACCTTC.

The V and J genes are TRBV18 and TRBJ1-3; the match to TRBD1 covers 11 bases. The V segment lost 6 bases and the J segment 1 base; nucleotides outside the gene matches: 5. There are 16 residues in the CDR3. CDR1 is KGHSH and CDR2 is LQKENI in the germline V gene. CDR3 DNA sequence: TGTGCCAGCTCTCTCGGACAGGGGGCATCTGGAAACACCATATATTTT. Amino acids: CASSLGQGASGNTIYF.

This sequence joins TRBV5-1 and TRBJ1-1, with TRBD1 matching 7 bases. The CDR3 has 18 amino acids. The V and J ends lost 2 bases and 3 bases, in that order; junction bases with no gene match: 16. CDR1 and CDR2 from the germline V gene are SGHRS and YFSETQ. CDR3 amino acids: CASSFPQGIVRGHTEAFF. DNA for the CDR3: TGCGCCAGCAGCTTCCCACAGGGGATCGTCAGGGGTCACACTGAAGCTTTCTTT.

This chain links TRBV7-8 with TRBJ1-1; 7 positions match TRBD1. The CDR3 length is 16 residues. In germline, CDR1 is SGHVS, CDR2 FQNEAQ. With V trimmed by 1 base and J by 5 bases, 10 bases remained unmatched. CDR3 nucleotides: TGTGCCAGCAGCTTAGAACGGGCAGGGGGTGGTACTGAAGCTTTCTTT. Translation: CASSLERAGGGTEAFF.

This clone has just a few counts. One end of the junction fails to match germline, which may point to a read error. Here the CDR3 reads CAWGSGRF. The CDR3 DNA sequence: TGTGCCTGGGGGAGTGGCCGATTT. The chain combines TRBV30 with TRBJ1-1; D gene uncertain. The V gene's germline CDR1 is GTSNPN and CDR2 SVGIG (reference sequence). This CDR3 has 8 residues.

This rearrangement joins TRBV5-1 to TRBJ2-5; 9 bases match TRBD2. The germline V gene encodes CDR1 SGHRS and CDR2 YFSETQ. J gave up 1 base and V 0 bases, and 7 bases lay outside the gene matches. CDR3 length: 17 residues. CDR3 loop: CASSLGLAGSTQETQYF. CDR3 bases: TGCGCCAGCAGCTTGGGGCTAGCGGGGTCCACCCAAGAGACCCAGTACTTC.

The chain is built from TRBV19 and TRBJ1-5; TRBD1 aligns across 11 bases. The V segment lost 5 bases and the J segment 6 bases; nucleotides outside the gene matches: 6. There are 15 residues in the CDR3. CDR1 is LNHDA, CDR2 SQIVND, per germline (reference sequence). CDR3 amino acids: CASSVGQGASQPQHF. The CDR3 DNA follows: TGTGCCAGTAGTGTTGGACAGGGGGCTAGTCAGCCCCAGCATTTT.

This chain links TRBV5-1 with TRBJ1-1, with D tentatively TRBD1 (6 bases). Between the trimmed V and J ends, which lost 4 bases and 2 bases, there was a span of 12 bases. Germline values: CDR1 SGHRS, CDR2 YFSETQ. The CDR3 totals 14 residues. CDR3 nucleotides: TGCGCCAGCAGCCCGGGGGGGACAAACACTGAAGCTTTCTTT. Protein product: CASSPGGTNTEAFF. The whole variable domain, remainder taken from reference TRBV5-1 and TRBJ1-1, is KAGVTQTPRYLIKTRGQQVTLSCSPISGHRSVSWYQQTPGQGLQFLFEYFSETQRNKGNFPGRFSGRQFSNSRSEMNVSTLELGDSALYLCASSPGGTNTEAFFGQGTRLTVV.

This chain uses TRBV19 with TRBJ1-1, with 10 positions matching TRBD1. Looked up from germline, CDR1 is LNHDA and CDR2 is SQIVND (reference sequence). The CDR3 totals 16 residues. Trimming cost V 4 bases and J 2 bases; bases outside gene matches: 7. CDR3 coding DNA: TGTGCCAGTAGTAGCCGGGACAGGGGTCTAAACACTGAAGCTTTCTTT. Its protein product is CASSSRDRGLNTEAFF.

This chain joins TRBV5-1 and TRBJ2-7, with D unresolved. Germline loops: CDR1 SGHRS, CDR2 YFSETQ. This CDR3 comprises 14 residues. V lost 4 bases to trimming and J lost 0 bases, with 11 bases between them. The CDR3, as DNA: TGCGCCAGCAGCACGATCACGAGCTCCTACGAGCAGTACTTC. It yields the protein CASSTITSSYEQYF.

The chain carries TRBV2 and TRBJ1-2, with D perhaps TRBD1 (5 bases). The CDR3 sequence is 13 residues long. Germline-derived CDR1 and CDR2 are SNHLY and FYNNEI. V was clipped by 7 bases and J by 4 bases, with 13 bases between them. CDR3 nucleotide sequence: TGTGCCAGCACACGGGGCAAGGCCTATGGCTACACCTTC. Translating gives CASTRGKAYGYTF.

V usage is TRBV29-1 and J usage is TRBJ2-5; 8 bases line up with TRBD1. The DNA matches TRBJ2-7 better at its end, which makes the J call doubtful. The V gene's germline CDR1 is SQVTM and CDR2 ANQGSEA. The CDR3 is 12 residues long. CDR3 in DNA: TGCAGCTCCCTCCAGGGGGCAGACGAGCAGTACTTC. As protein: CSSLQGADEQYF.

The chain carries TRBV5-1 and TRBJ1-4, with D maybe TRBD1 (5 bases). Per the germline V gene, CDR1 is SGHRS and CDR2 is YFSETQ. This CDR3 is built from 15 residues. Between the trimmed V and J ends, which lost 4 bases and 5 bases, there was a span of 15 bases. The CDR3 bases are TGCGCCAGCAGCCCGGGGGAGGGAGGGAATGAAAAACTGTTTTTT. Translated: CASSPGEGGNEKLFF.

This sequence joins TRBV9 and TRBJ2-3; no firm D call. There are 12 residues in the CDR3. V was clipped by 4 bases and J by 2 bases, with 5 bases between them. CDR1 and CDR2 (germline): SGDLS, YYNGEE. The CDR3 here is CASSPYTDTQYF. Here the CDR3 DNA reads TGTGCCAGCAGCCCATACACAGATACGCAGTATTTT. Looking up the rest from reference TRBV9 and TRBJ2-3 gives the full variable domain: DSGVTQTPKHLITATGQRVTLRCSPRSGDLSVYWYQQSLDQGLQFLIQYYNGEERAKGNILERFSAQQFPDLHSELNLSSLELGDSALYFCASSPYTDTQYFGPGTRLTVL.

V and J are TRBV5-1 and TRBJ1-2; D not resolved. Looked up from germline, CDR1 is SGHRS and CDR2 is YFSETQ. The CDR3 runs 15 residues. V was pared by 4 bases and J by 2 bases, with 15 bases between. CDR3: CASSRDADYNYGYTF. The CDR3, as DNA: TGCGCCAGCAGCCGTGACGCAGACTACAACTATGGCTACACCTTC.

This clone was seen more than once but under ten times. The CDR3 nucleotides are TGTGCCAGCAGTTTATCCGTTACGGTGGGGCGCCGGACTGAAGCTTTCTTT. Its translation is CASSLSVTVGRRTEAFF. The chain carries TRBV27 and TRBJ1-1, with a weak D call TRBD1 (5 bases). This CDR3 comprises 17 residues. Trimming took 0 bases from V and 5 from J, leaving 19 bases between them. Looked up from germline, CDR1 is MNHEY and CDR2 is SMNVEV (reference sequence).

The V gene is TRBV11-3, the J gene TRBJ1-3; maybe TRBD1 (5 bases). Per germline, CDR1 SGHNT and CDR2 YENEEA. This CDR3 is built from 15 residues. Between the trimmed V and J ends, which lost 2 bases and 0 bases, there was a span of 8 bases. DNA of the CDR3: TGTGCCAGCAGCTTAAGGACAAGCTCTGGAAACACCATATATTTT. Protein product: CASSLRTSSGNTIYF.

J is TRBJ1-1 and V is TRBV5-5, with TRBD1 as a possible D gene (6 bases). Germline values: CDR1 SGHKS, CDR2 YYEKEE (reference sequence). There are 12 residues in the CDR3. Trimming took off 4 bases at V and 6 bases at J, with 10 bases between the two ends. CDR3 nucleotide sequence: TGTGCCAGCAGCCCGGACAGATCTGAAGCTTTCTTT. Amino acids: CASSPDRSEAFF.

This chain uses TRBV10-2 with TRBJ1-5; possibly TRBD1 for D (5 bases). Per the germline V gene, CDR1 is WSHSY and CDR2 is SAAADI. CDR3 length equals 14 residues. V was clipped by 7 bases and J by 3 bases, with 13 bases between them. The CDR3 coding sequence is TGCGCCAGCACCCTCTCGGGGGACAATCAGCCCCAGCATTTT. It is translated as CASTLSGDNQPQHF.

The CDR3 DNA reads TGTGCCAGCAGCCAAGATCTACGGAGTCAGAGTGGCTACACCTTC. This gives the protein CASSQDLRSQSGYTF. The chain has TRBV4-2 and TRBJ1-2; D call uncertain. The germline gives CDR1 LGHNA, CDR2 YNFKEQ. The CDR3 runs to 15 residues. V lost 0 bases to trimming and J lost 7 bases, with 15 bases between them.

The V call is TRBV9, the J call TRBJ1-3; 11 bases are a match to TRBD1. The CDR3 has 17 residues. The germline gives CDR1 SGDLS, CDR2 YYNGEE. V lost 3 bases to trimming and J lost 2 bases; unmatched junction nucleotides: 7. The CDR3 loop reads CASSETGTGGTGNTIYF. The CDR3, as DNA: TGTGCCAGCAGCGAAACCGGGACAGGGGGGACTGGAAACACCATATATTTT.

CDR3 protein: CASSVRDPAQETQYF. In DNA, the CDR3 is TGTGCCAGCAGTGTCCGGGACCCAGCCCAAGAGACCCAGTACTTC. The chain recombines TRBV2 with TRBJ2-5; D is tentatively TRBD1 or TRBD2 (5 bases each). This CDR3 contains 15 residues. Trimming took off 4 bases at V and 1 base at J, with 13 bases between the two ends. Per germline, CDR1 SNHLY and CDR2 FYNNEI.

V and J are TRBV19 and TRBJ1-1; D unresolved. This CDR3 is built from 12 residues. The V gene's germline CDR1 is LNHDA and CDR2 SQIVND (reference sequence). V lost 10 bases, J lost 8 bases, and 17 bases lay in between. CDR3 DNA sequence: TGTGCCACGGCCGTTTCAGGTTTAGAAGCTTTCTTT. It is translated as CATAVSGLEAFF.

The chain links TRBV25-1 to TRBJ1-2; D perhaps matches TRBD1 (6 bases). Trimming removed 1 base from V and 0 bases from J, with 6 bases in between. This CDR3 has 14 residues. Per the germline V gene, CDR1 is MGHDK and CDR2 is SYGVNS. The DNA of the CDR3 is TGTGCCAGCAGTGAATGGGGGCCTAACTATGGCTACACCTTC. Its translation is CASSEWGPNYGYTF.

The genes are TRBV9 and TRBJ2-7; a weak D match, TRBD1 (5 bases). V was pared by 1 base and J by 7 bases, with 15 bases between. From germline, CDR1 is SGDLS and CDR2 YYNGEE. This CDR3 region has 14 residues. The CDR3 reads CASSVNVGLEEQYF. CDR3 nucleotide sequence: TGTGCCAGCAGCGTAAACGTGGGGCTGGAGGAGCAGTACTTC.